This record looks at one T cell receptor (beta chain) sequence and its context. Some clones are missing from TCRdb's copy, which holds only in-frame ones; the method was immunoSEQ multiplex PCR. The sample has about 73,000 clones, around nine tenths seen once. The CDR3 contains 15 residues. The V and J ends lost 2 bases and 3 bases, in that order; junction bases with no gene match: 3. CDR1 and CDR2 from the germline V gene are WSHSY and SAAADI. The entry originates in a study of OX40 agonist ivuxolimab in advanced cancers. Study-level information: Ivuxolimab, an antibody that agonizes OX40 (CD134), was administered to the patients. Three patients showed partial responses: one hepatocellular carcinoma and two cutaneous melanoma cases. Patients were under 90% male with ages about 23 to 80, mean 60.

The sequence came from an adult with an advanced solid tumor such as melanoma, head and neck, liver or kidney cancer. V and J are TRBV10-2 and TRBJ1-1, with 10 bases lining up with TRBD1. The sequencing here drew on CD4+ or CD8+ T cells sorted from blood, taken in a trial of the OX40 agonist ivuxolimab. The CDR3 loop reads CASSEPGTGDTEAFF. In DNA, the CDR3 is TGCGCCAGCAGTGAGCCTGGGACAGGGGACACTGAAGCTTTCTTT.